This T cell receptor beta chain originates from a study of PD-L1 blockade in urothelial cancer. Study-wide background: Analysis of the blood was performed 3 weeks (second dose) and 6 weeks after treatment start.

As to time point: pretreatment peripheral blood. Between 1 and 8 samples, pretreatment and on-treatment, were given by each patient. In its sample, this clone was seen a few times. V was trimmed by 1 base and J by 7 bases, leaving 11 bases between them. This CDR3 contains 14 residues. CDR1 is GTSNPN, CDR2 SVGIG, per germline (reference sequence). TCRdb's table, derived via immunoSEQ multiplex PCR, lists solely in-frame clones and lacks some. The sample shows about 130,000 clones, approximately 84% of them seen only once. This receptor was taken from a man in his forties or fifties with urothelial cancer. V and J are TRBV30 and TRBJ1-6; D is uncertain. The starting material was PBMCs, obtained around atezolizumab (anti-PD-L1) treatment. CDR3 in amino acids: CAWSGGPVNSPLHF. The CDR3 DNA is TGTGCCTGGAGTGGAGGTCCAGTAAATTCACCCCTCCACTTT. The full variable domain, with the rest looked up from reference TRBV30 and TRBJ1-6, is SQTIHQWPATLVQPVGSPLSLECTVEGTSNPNLYWYRQAAGRGLQLLFYSVGIGQISSEVPQNLSASRPQDRQFILSSKKLLLSDSGFYLCAWSGGPVNSPLHFGNGTRLTVT.